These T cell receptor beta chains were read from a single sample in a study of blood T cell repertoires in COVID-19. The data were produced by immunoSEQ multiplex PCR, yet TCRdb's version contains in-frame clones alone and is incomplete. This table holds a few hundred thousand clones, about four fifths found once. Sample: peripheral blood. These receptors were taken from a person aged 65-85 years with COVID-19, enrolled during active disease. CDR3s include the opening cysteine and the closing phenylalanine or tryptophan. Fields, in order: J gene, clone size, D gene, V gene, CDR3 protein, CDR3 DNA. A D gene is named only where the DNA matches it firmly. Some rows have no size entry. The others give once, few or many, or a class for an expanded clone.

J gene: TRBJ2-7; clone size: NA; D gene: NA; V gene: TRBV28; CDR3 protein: CASGSTYEQYF; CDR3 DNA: TGTGCCAGCGGCTCGACTTACGAGCAGTACTTC
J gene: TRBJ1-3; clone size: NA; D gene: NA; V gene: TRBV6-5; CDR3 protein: CASSLRQVGNTIYF; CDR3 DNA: TGTGCCAGCAGTTTACGACAGGTTGGAAACACCATATATTTT
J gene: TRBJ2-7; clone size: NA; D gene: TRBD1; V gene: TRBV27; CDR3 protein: CASSGTGLWQYF; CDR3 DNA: TGTGCCAGCAGCGGGACAGGTCTTTGGCAGTACTTC
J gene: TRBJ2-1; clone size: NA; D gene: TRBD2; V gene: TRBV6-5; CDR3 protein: CASSYSGGRGREQFF; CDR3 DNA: TGTGCCAGCAGTTACTCGGGAGGGCGCGGTCGAGAGCAGTTCTTC
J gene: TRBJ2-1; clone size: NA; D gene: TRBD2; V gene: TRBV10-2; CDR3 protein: CASRPVRTSGRLVVDEQFF; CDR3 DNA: TGCGCCAGCAGACCCGTAAGGACTAGCGGGAGACTAGTTGTCGATGAGCAGTTCTTC
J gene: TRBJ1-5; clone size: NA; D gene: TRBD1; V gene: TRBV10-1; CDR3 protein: CASSETGGNQPQHF; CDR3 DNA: TGCGCCAGCAGTGAGACAGGGGGCAATCAGCCCCAGCATTTT
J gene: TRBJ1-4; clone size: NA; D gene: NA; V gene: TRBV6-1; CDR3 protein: CASSESYSSEKLFF; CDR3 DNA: TGTGCCAGCAGTGAATCGTACAGCTCTGAAAAACTGTTTTTT
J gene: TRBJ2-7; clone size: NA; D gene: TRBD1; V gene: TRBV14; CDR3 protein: CASSFGQGNYEQYF; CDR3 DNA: TGTGCCAGCAGCTTCGGACAGGGAAACTACGAGCAGTACTTC
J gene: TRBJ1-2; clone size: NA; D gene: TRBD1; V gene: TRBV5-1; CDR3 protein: CASSWTGGGQGDGYTF; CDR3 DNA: TGCGCCAGCAGCTGGACAGGGGGAGGGCAAGGGGATGGCTACACCTTC
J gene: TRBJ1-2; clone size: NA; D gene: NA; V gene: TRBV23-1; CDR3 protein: CASGPNYGYTF; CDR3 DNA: TGCGCCAGCGGCCCCAACTATGGCTACACCTTC
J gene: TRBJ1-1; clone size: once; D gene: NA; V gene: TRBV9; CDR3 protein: CASSLRVIGTEAFF; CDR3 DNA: TGTGCCAGCAGCCTTCGGGTCATCGGCACTGAAGCTTTCTTT
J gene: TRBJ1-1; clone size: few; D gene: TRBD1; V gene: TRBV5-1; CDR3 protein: CASSWGQGRENTEAFF; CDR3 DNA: TGCGCCAGCAGCTGGGGACAGGGGCGAGAGAACACTGAAGCTTTCTTT
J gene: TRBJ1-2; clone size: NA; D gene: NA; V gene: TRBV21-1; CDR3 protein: CASSNIRQFGRGYGYTF; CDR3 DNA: TGTGCCAGCAGCAATATTAGACAGTTTGGGAGGGGATATGGCTACACCTTC
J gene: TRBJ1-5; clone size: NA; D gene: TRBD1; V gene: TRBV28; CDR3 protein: CASSTEGASNQPQHF; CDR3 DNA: TGTGCCAGCAGCACGGAGGGGGCCAGCAATCAGCCCCAGCATTTT
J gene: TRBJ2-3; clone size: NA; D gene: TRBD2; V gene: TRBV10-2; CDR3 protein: CASRSLADLSTDTQYF; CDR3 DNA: TGCGCCAGCAGATCACTAGCGGATCTTAGCACAGATACGCAGTATTTT
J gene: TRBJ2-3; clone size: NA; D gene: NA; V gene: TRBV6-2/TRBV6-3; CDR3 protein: CASSYVLGSFNTDTQYF; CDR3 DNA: TGTGCCAGCAGTTACGTGTTAGGTAGCTTTAACACAGATACGCAGTATTTT
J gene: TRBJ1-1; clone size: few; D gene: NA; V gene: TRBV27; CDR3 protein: CASSFTGNTEAFF; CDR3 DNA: TGTGCCAGCAGTTTTACAGGCAACACTGAAGCTTTCTTT
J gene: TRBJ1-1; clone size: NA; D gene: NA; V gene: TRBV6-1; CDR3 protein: CASSDAGANTEAFF; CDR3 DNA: TGTGCCAGCAGTGATGCTGGAGCGAACACTGAAGCTTTCTTT
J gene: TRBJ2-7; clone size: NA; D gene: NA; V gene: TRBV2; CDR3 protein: CASSGLGPLGEQYF; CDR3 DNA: TGTGCCAGCAGCGGCCTGGGCCCCTTGGGCGAGCAGTACTTC
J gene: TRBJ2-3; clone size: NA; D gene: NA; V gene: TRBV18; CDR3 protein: CASSQGHQITDTQYF; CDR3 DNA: TGTGCCAGCTCACAGGGACACCAAATCACAGATACGCAGTATTTT
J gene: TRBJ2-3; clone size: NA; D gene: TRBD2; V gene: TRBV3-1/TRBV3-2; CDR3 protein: CASSQGGLAGGTDTQYF; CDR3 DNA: TGTGCCAGCAGCCAAGGGGGACTAGCGGGCGGCACAGATACGCAGTATTTT
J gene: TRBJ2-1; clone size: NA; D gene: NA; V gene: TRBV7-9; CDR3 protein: CASSLDSFDNEQFF; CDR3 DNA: TGTGCCAGCAGCTTAGACAGCTTCGACAATGAGCAGTTCTTC
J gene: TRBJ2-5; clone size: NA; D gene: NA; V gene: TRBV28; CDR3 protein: CASSFLGALNQETQYF; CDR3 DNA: TGTGCCAGCAGTTTCTTGGGGGCCCTTAACCAAGAGACCCAGTACTTC
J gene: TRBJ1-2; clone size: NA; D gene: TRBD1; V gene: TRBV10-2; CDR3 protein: CASRTGTKLGYTF; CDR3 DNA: TGCGCCAGCAGGACAGGGACGAAACTGGGCTACACCTTC
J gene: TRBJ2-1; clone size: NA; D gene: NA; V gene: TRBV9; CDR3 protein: CASGRLVNEQFF; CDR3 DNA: TGTGCCAGCGGTCGACTAGTTAATGAGCAGTTCTTC
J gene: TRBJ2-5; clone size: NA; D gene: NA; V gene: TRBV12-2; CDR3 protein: CASRYTGTGETQYF; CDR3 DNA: TGTGCAAGTCGCTACACAGGGACGGGGGAGACCCAGTACTTC
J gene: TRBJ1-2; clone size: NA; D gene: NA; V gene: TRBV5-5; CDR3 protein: CASSQYRDFYGYTF; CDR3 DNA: TGTGCCAGCAGTCAATACAGGGATTTCTATGGCTACACCTTC
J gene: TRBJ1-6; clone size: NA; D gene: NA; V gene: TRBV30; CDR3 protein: CACQVGVDSPLHF; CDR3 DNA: TGTGCCTGTCAGGTCGGGGTTGATTCACCCCTCCACTTT
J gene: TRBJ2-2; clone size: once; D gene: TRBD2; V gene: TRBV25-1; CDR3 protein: CASMWEGNTGELFF; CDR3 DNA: TGTGCCAGCATGTGGGAGGGGAACACCGGGGAGCTGTTTTTT
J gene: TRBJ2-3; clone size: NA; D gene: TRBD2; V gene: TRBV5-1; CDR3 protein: CASSWGGVPDTQYF; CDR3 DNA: TGCGCCAGCAGCTGGGGGGGTGTTCCAGATACGCAGTATTTT
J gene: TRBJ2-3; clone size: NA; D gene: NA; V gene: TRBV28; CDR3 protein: CASSLPGTTDTQYF; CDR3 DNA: TGTGCCAGCAGTTTACCGGGAACCACAGATACGCAGTATTTT